The rows below give T cell receptor beta chains drawn from one sample of a study of T cells in Graves' hyperthyroidism and ophthalmopathy. TCRdb reprocessed the multiplex PCR reads via MiXCR and lists one record per CDR3 protein. The table lists 400,000 to 550,000 distinct CDR3 sequences, around a quarter of them singletons. The source material was blood. The source of these receptors is a woman younger than 45 with Graves' ophthalmopathy. The CDR3 runs from the conserved cysteine through the conserved F or W. The D gene is left open where the match is weak. Not all rows give a size; the values are once, few, many and, for expanded clones, a class.

size | J | D | V | DNA | CDR3
many | TRBJ2-7 | TRBD1 | TRBV5-1 | TGCGCCAGCAGCTACGTTTCCGGGACAGGGGGCAACGACGAGCAGTACTTC | CASSYVSGTGGNDEQYF
- | TRBJ1-1 | - | TRBV16 | TGTGCCAGCAGGACCCTCCAAGGGGGCACTGAAGCTTTCTTT | CASRTLQGGTEAFF
many | TRBJ1-5 | - | TRBV20-1 | TGCAGTGCTTGGCCAAATCAGCCCCAGCATTTT | CSAWPNQPQHF
many | TRBJ1-1 | - | TRBV6-5 | TGTGCCAGCAGTTACCCTACTGGGGGGGGAAACACTGAAGCTTTCTTT | CASSYPTGGGNTEAFF
- | TRBJ2-2 | - | TRBV6-5 | TGTGCCAGCAGTTACTCCTGGGCAGGGGGGCCCGGGGAGCTGTTTTTT | CASSYSWAGGPGELFF
- | TRBJ1-2 | TRBD1 | TRBV20-1 | TGCAGTGCTAGCGGGACAGGGACCTATGGCTACACCTTC | CSASGTGTYGYTF
many | TRBJ2-2 | - | TRBV10-3 | TGTGCCATCAGTGGGGGACAAAACACCGGGGAGCTGTCTTTT | CAISGGQNTGELSF
many | TRBJ1-1 | - | TRBV19 | TGTGCCAGTAGCGACTACAGAGATGAAGCTTTCTTT | CASSDYRDEAFF
- | TRBJ2-5 | - | TRBV20-1 | TGCAGTGCTAGAGACGGGAGAAGAAAGACCCAGTACTTC | CSARDGRRKTQYF
- | TRBJ2-7 | - | TRBV6-5 | TGTGCCAGCAGTTACCCCGGCCAGGACGAGCAGTACTTC | CASSYPGQDEQYF
- | TRBJ1-2 | - | TRBV7-2 | TGTGCCAGCAGCGTCGGACACGGGGGAGAGTATGGCTACACCTTC | CASSVGHGGEYGYTF
many | TRBJ1-2 | - | TRBV7-8 | TGTGCCAGCAGCATAAACAGCGGGTTGGGTGGCTACACCTTC | CASSINSGLGGYTF
many | TRBJ2-7 | - | TRBV5-1 | TGCGCCAGCAGCCCGAATGCGGACAACTCCTACGAGCAGTACTTC | CASSPNADNSYEQYF
- | TRBJ1-5 | - | TRBV25-1 | TGTGCCAGCAGTGCTTGGGACGGAGACGGGGGGCCCCAGCATTTT | CASSAWDGDGGPQHF
once | TRBJ2-2 | - | TRBV6-5 | TGTGCCAGCAGTTACCGGAGGACAGAGAACACCGGGGAGCTGTTTTTT | CASSYRRTENTGELFF
- | TRBJ2-7 | TRBD1 | TRBV6-1 | TGTGCCAGCAGAAAACAGGGGAATTTTGCCTACGAGCAGTACTTC | CASRKQGNFAYEQYF
many | TRBJ2-2 | TRBD2 | TRBV11-2 | TGTGCCAGCAGCCTTGCCCCCGCGGGGGGAAACACCGGGGAGCTGTTTTTT | CASSLAPAGGNTGELFF
many | TRBJ2-5 | TRBD1 | TRBV6-1 | TGTGCCAGCAGGACAGGGGGCCAAGAGACCCAGTACTTC | CASRTGGQETQYF
few | TRBJ2-7 | - | TRBV10-3 | TGTGCCATCAGTGGCCGGGACTCATTGTCCTACGAGCAGTACTTC | CAISGRDSLSYEQYF
many | TRBJ2-7 | - | TRBV6-5 | TGTGCCAGCAGTTACTCGACTGGGGATCCCTACGAGCAGTACTTC | CASSYSTGDPYEQYF
- | TRBJ2-4 | - | TRBV7-2 | TGTGCCAGCAGCTTAGGGAGGTTCCTAGCCAAAAACATTAAGTACTTC | CASSLGRFLAKNIKYF
- | TRBJ2-7 | - | TRBV12-3/TRBV12-4 | TGTGCCAGCACTCTCGGTGGGGCCCGGACGGACTACGAGCAGTACTTC | CASTLGGARTDYEQYF
- | TRBJ2-7 | TRBD2 | TRBV7-8 | TGTGCCAGCAGCCCCCGTCGGTCTAGCGGGGGGTCCTCGGGAGAGTACTTC | CASSPRRSSGGSSGEYF
few | TRBJ1-6 | - | TRBV6-1 | TGTGCCAGCAAGCAGACAGATTCACCCCTCCACTTT | CASKQTDSPLHF
few | TRBJ2-5 | - | TRBV12-3/TRBV12-4 | TGTGCCAGCAGTCCCCTCGGGGGAGCAGGAGAGACCCAGTACTTC | CASSPLGGAGETQYF
- | TRBJ2-5 | - | TRBV20-1 | TGCAGTGCTCTGGGTCTCAGGACTGAAGAGACCCAGTACTTC | CSALGLRTEETQYF
few | TRBJ2-4 | - | TRBV5-1 | TGCGCCAGCAGCTTGGAGGGCAACATGGGAATCAACATTCAGTACTTC | CASSLEGNMGINIQYF
- | TRBJ2-7 | TRBD2 | TRBV12-3/TRBV12-4 | TGTGCCAGCAGTTTAGCGCTAAGTCGAGCGGGGGACCCCTACGAGCAGTACTTC | CASSLALSRAGDPYEQYF
- | TRBJ1-1 | TRBD1 | TRBV7-9 | TGTGCCAGCAGCACCAACAGGGGGGCGAACACTGAAGCTTTCTTT | CASSTNRGANTEAFF
- | TRBJ2-7 | - | TRBV11-2 | TGTGCCAGCAGCTTCGAGGTAGGAAGAGGCGAGCAGTACTTC | CASSFEVGRGEQYF
- | TRBJ2-5 | TRBD1 | TRBV12-3/TRBV12-4 | TGTGCCAGCACTAGTTCGAGGGGACAGCAAGAGACCCAGTACTTC | CASTSSRGQQETQYF
many | TRBJ2-2 | - | TRBV6-5 | TGTGCCAGCAGTAACTACAACACCGGGGAGCTGTTTTTT | CASSNYNTGELFF
few | TRBJ2-7 | - | TRBV11-2 | TGTGCCAGCAGCCTGGACGCCGAAGCAGGGCAGTACTTC | CASSLDAEAGQYF
many | TRBJ2-7 | TRBD1 | TRBV2 | TGTGCCAGCGAGGGGGACAGTCTGGTTGAGCAGTACTTC | CASEGDSLVEQYF
many | TRBJ2-5 | TRBD1 | TRBV6-5 | TGTGCCAGCACCCGGACAGGGGGGGAGACCCAGTACTTC | CASTRTGGETQYF
many | TRBJ1-1 | - | TRBV7-2 | TGTGCCAGCAGCAACACAGAGGCCCCAGCTTTCTTT | CASSNTEAPAFF
many | TRBJ2-5 | - | TRBV20-1 | TGCAGTGCCACTAACAGATTCCAAGAGACCCAGTACTTC | CSATNRFQETQYF
many | TRBJ2-7 | - | TRBV20-1 | TGCAGTGCTAGTGGCGAATTGGACGAGCAGTACTTC | CSASGELDEQYF
many | TRBJ2-2 | - | TRBV24-1 | TGTGCCACTCGGACAGCCGGCGGGGAGCTGTTTTTT | CATRTAGGELFF
- | TRBJ1-2 | - | TRBV5-1 | TGCGCCAGCAGCTTGGGGGCCAACTATGACTACACCTTC | CASSLGANYDYTF
many | TRBJ2-5 | TRBD2 | TRBV5-1 | TGCGCCAGCAGTGCTAGACTAGCGGAAGAGACCCAGTACTTC | CASSARLAEETQYF
many | TRBJ1-6 | TRBD1 | TRBV2 | TGTGCCAGCAGGGAGGCAGGGGGACTGGGTTCACCCCTCCACTTT | CASREAGGLGSPLHF
many | TRBJ1-1 | - | TRBV4-3 | TGCGCCAGCAGAAACGTTCGTGGAAACACTGAAGCTTTCTTT | CASRNVRGNTEAFF
- | TRBJ2-5 | TRBD1 | TRBV6-2/TRBV6-3 | TGTGCCAGCAGCCGGGACAGACAGACCCAGTACTTC | CASSRDRQTQYF
many | TRBJ2-5 | - | TRBV7-2 | TGTGCCAGCAGCTTAGCCGGACAGAATAAAGAGACCCAGTACTTC | CASSLAGQNKETQYF
- | TRBJ2-5 | TRBD2 | TRBV6-2/TRBV6-3 | TGTGCCAGCAGCGCCGGGACTAGCGGGTCCCAAGAGACCCAGTACTTC | CASSAGTSGSQETQYF
many | TRBJ1-1 | TRBD1 | TRBV10-3 | TGTGCCATCAGTCCGACAGGGTTGGAAGCTTTCTTT | CAISPTGLEAFF
many | TRBJ1-1 | TRBD1 | TRBV5-1 | TGCGCCAGCAGCGCGGCAGGGGGCACTGAAGCTTTCTTT | CASSAAGGTEAFF
many | TRBJ2-7 | - | TRBV4-2 | TGTGCCAGCAGCCAAGATCTCCACGAGCAGTACTTC | CASSQDLHEQYF
many | TRBJ2-7 | TRBD1 | TRBV10-3 | TGTGCCGCACAGGAAGGGACAGGGAAGCAGTACTTC | CAAQEGTGKQYF
many | TRBJ1-5 | TRBD1 | TRBV6-1 | TGTGCCAGCAGTCCTGGACAGGAGAGAAAGCCCCAGCATTTT | CASSPGQERKPQHF
many | TRBJ1-5 | TRBD1 | TRBV7-2 | TGTGCCAGCAGCCTCGGACAGGGTGATTGGCCCCAGCATTTT | CASSLGQGDWPQHF
many | TRBJ1-1 | - | TRBV5-1 | TGCGCCAGCAGCCCCACGGCAGTGAACACTGAAGCTTTCTTT | CASSPTAVNTEAFF
many | TRBJ2-2 | - | TRBV10-1 | TGCGCCAGCAGTGAGCTGGGTGGGGAGCTGTTTTTT | CASSELGGELFF
- | TRBJ1-5 | - | TRBV28 | TGTGCCAGCAGTCCACAGGCCCCGGGGCGGCCCCAGCATTTT | CASSPQAPGRPQHF
many | TRBJ2-5 | TRBD1 | TRBV6-1 | TGTGCCAGCAGTGAGGACAGGGTGGGATGGGAGACCCAGTACTTC | CASSEDRVGWETQYF